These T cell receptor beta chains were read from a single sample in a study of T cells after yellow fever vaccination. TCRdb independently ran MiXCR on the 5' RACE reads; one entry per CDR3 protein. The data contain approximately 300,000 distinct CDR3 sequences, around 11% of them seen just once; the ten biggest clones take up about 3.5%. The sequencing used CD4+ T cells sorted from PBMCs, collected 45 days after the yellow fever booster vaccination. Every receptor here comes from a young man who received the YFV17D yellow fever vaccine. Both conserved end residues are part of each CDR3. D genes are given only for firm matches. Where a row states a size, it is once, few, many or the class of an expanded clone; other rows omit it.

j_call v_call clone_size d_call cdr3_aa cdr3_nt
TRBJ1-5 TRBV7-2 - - CASSPGSGLSNQPQHF TGTGCCAGCAGCCCCGGATCGGGTCTGAGCAATCAGCCCCAGCATTTT
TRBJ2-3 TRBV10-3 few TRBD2 CAISLTGLAGSDTQYF TGTGCCATCAGCCTAACGGGACTAGCGGGCTCAGATACGCAGTATTTT
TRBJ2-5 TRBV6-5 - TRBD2 CASSLAGGIQETQYF TGTGCCAGCAGTCTAGCGGGGGGAATCCAAGAGACCCAGTACTTC
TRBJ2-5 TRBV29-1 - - CSVDQESETQYF TGCAGCGTTGATCAGGAGTCAGAGACCCAGTACTTC
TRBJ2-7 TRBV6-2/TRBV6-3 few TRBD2 CASSYYTSSGGAYEQYF TGTGCCAGCAGTTACTACACCTCTAGCGGGGGGGCCTACGAGCAGTACTTC
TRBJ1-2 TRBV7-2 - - CASSLGSGRTSGYTF TGTGCCAGCAGCTTAGGATCGGGGAGGACGAGTGGCTACACCTTC
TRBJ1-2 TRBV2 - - CASSELSGRHGYTF TGTGCCAGCAGTGAATTGTCTGGTAGGCATGGCTACACCTTC
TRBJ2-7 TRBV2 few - CASCSGGGGLDEQYF TGTGCCAGCTGTTCCGGAGGGGGTGGACTCGACGAGCAGTACTTC
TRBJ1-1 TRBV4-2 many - CASSQDGGMSLMNTEAFF TGTGCCAGCAGCCAAGATGGGGGGATGTCCCTCATGAACACTGAAGCTTTCTTT
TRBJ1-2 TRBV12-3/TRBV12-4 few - CASSHDTTNYGYTF TGTGCCAGCAGCCACGACACCACTAACTATGGCTACACCTTC
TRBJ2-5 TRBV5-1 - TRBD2 CASSPGLAASETQYF TGCGCCAGCAGCCCAGGACTAGCAGCCTCGGAGACCCAGTACTTC
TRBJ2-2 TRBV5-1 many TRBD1 CASKGQAGTGELFF TGCGCCAGCAAAGGACAGGCCGGCACCGGGGAGCTGTTTTTT
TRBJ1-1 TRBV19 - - CASSIGFGGDTEAFF TGTGCCAGTAGTATTGGGTTCGGGGGCGACACTGAAGCTTTCTTT
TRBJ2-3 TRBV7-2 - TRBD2 CASSWGGGEDTQYF TGTGCCAGCAGCTGGGGCGGGGGAGAAGATACGCAGTATTTT
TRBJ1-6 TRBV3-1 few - CASSPQGGDNSPLHF TGTGCCAGCAGCCCTCAGGGAGGGGATAATTCACCCCTCCACTTT
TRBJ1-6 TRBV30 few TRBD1 CAWHSDRGLNSPLHF TGTGCCTGGCACTCGGACAGGGGACTCAATTCACCCCTCCACTTT
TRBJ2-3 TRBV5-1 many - CASSPQEGTDTQYF TGCGCCAGCAGCCCCCAAGAGGGAACAGATACGCAGTATTTT
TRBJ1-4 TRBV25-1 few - CASSAGGGEKLFF TGTGCCAGCAGTGCCGGGGGCGGTGAAAAACTGTTTTTT
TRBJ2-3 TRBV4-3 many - CASSQDIGGSYAQYF TGCGCCAGCAGCCAAGATATTGGCGGCTCTTACGCGCAGTATTTT
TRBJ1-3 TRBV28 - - CASGPRGNTIYF TGTGCCAGCGGGCCAAGGGGAAACACCATATATTTT
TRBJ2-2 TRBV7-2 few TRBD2 CASSQRGGNGELFF TGTGCCAGCAGCCAGCGGGGGGGCAACGGGGAGCTGTTTTTT
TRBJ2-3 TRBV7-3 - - CASSSQGFDTQYF TGTGCCAGCAGCAGTCAGGGGTTTGATACGCAGTATTTT
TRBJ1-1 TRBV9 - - CASSVAQGRTEAFF TGTGCCAGCAGCGTAGCCCAGGGACGGACTGAAGCTTTCTTT
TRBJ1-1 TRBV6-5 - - CASILNQGFYTEAFF TGTGCCAGCATCCTAAACCAGGGGTTTTACACTGAAGCTTTCTTT
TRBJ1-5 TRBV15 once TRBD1 CATSRDLHGTDSNQPQHF TGTGCCACCAGCAGAGATTTACACGGGACAGATAGCAATCAGCCCCAGCATTTT
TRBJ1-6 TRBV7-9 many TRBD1 CASGKQGANSPLHF TGTGCCAGCGGCAAACAGGGGGCCAATTCACCCCTCCACTTT
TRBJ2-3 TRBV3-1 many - CASSHPTDTQYF TGTGCCAGCAGCCACCCCACAGATACGCAGTATTTT
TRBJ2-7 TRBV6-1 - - CASTRSGVGGYEQYF TGTGCCAGCACTAGGTCGGGGGTCGGGGGCTACGAGCAGTACTTC
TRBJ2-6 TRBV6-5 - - CASRLTGTGANVLTF TGTGCCAGCAGATTAACAGGGACTGGGGCCAACGTCCTGACTTTC
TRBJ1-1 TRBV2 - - CASSDEGGTEAFF TGTGCCAGCAGTGATGAGGGAGGAACTGAAGCTTTCTTT
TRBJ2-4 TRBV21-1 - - CASSDDSDLVDIQYF TGTGCCAGCAGCGACGACAGCGACCTCGTGGACATTCAGTACTTC
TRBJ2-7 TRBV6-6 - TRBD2 CASSLGTSSSYEQYF TGTGCCAGCAGCCTCGGGACTAGCTCCTCCTACGAGCAGTACTTC
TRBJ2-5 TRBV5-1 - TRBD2 CASSAPGLAGWETQYF TGCGCCAGCAGCGCCCCGGGACTAGCAGGTTGGGAGACCCAGTACTTC
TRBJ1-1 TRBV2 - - CASWILNTEAFF TGTGCCAGCTGGATACTGAACACTGAAGCTTTCTTT
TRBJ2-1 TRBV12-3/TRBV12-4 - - CASAFRDGNEQFF TGTGCCAGCGCATTCCGGGACGGCAATGAGCAGTTCTTC
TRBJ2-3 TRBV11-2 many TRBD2 CASSFLAGGIDTQYF TGTGCCAGCAGCTTCCTAGCGGGGGGGATAGATACGCAGTATTTT
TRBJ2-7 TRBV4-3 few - CASSQEPWWLPRGEQYF TGCGCCAGCAGCCAAGAGCCCTGGTGGCTACCTAGAGGGGAGCAGTACTTC
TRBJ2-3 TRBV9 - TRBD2 CASSPRHRSSGGMTDTQYF TGTGCCAGCAGCCCGAGACATAGGTCGAGCGGGGGGATGACAGATACGCAGTATTTT
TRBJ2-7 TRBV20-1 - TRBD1 CSARLQGARYEQYF TGCAGTGCTCGTCTACAGGGGGCGCGTTACGAGCAGTACTTC
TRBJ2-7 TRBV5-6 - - CASSFEPGGHSSYEQYF TGTGCCAGCAGCTTTGAACCCGGCGGGCACTCCTCCTACGAGCAGTACTTC
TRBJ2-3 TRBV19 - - CASQTEGADTQYF TGTGCCAGCCAAACCGAGGGGGCAGATACGCAGTATTTT
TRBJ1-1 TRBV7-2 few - CASSLRYRDDTEAFF TGTGCCAGCAGCCTCCGGTACAGGGATGACACTGAAGCTTTCTTT
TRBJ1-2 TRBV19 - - CASRAQGAHGYTF TGTGCCAGTAGGGCACAGGGAGCCCATGGCTACACCTTC
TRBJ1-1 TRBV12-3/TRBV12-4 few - CASSWVAGGGTEAFF TGTGCCAGCAGCTGGGTAGCGGGAGGGGGGACTGAAGCTTTCTTT
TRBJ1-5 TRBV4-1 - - CASSQDARDQPQHF TGCGCCAGCAGCCAAGATGCCCGGGATCAGCCCCAGCATTTT
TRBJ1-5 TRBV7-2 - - CASSLLGATSNQPQHF TGTGCCAGCAGCTTACTGGGAGCCACCAGCAATCAGCCCCAGCATTTT